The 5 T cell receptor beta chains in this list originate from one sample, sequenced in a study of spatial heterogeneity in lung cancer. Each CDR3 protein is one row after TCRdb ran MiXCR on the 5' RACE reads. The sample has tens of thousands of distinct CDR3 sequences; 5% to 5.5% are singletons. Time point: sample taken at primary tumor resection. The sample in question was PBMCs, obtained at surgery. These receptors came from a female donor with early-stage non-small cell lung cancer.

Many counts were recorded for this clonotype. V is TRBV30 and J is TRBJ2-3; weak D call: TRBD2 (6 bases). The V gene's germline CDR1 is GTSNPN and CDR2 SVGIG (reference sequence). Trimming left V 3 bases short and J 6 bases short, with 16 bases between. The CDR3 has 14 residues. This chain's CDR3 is CAWRAGRGIDTQYF. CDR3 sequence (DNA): TGTGCCTGGAGGGCGGGACGGGGCATCGATACGCAGTATTTT.

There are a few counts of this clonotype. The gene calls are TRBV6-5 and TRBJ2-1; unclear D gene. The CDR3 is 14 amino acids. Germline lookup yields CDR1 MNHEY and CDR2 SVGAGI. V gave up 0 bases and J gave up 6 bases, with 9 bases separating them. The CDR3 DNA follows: TGTGCCAGCAGTTACTCCGGCCAGATCAATGAGCAGTTCTTC. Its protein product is CASSYSGQINEQFF.

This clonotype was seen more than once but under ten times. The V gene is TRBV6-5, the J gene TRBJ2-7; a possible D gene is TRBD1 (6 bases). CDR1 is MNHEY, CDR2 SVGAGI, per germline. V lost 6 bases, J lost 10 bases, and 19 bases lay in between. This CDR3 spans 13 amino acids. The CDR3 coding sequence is TGTGCCAGCAGAACAAGGGGGAGAACGGATCAGTACTTC. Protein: CASRTRGRTDQYF.

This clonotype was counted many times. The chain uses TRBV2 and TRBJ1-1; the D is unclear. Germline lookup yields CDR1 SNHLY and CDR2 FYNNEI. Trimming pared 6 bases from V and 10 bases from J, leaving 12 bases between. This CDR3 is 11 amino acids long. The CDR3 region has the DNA TGTGCCAGCAGGGACCAAATGGTAGCTTTCTTT. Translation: CASRDQMVAFF. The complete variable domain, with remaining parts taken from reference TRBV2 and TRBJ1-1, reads EPEVTQTPSHQVTQMGQEVILRCVPISNHLYFYWYRQILGQKVEFLVSFYNNEISEKSEIFDDQFSVERPDGSNFTLKIRSTKLEDSAMYFCASRDQMVAFFGQGTRLTVV.

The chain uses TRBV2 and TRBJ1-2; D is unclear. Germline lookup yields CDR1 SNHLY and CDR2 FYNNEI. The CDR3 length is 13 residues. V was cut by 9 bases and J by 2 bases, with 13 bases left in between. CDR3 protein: CASTPAGNYGYTF. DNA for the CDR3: TGTGCCAGTACTCCTGCTGGAAACTATGGCTACACCTTC.